The rows below give T cell receptor beta chains drawn from one sample of a study of blood T cell repertoires in COVID-19. This table comes from immunoSEQ multiplex PCR, and its TCRdb copy is limited to in-frame clones, with some not included. The data hold a few hundred thousand clones, with around 84% observed a single time. Sequencing was performed on peripheral blood. Receptor source: a man between 35 and 55 years old with acute or convalescent COVID-19. The conserved cysteine and the conserved F or W are not part of the CDR3 here.

TRBV12-3/TRBV12-4	ASTGEGYGYT
TRBV13	ASSLGPRGGNSPLH
TRBV2	ASSGVRRGGYNEQF
TRBV7-2	ATLPQRTNTEAF
TRBV13	ASSLRDRGGEQY
TRBV6-5	ASSFGGETQY
TRBV7-2	ASSLGGLRTDTQY
TRBV3-1/TRBV3-2	ASSQERRNEQF
TRBV5-5	ASLGAGGSYNEQF
TRBV5-1	ASSLLSGSNEQF
TRBV6-5	ASSSQGSNQPQH
TRBV5-1	ASSLTGGVSGELF
TRBV2	ASSGSGLTNEKLF
TRBV3-1/TRBV3-2	ASSFRQNQETQY
TRBV2	AREGLGPGELF
TRBV3-1/TRBV3-2	ASSQATGTRNTIY
TRBV7-2	ASSFTGIIYNEQF
TRBV3-1/TRBV3-2	ASSRDGQVRNNSPLH
TRBV11-2	ASSLTLASGGAETQY
TRBV12-3/TRBV12-4	ASSLSRDYGYT
TRBV29-1	SVEGATPYGYT
TRBV30	AWSATIFITGDRKEKLF
TRBV25-1	ASTRTGSYGYT
TRBV4-1	ASSLEGGLLDTQY
TRBV30	AWSTGDRDQPQH
TRBV6-5	ASMGSKLNQPQH
TRBV10-3	AISRDRGDGYT
TRBV29-1	SAVGQGGKLF
TRBV28	ASSQQGNQPQH
TRBV28	ASSPNARMKGGKLF
TRBV7-6	ASSLTSGVNEQY
TRBV19	ASRRTDANTEAF
TRBV2	ASSVQGAFTEAF
TRBV14	ASSRSGPGDEKLF
TRBV10-2	ASSEAKGGGYGYT
TRBV5-5	ASSLAGGQATYEQY
TRBV19	ASSILGQGQSEQF
TRBV4-1	ASSQVQGAGIIPPLH
TRBV5-5	ASSRTSSYEQY
TRBV6-6	ASSPGGTGELF
TRBV21-1	ASSVSPTDTQY
TRBV6-2/TRBV6-3	ASSLPRGLNTEAF
TRBV6-1	ASSETTGSYTPQH
TRBV7-2	ASTTRGGAIEQF
TRBV4-1	ASSQDLGGGYTEAF
TRBV12-5	ASGRQGVNTEAF
TRBV28	ASSLNRLSGNTIY
TRBV10-3	AIRTSGDLNTGELF
TRBV2	ATMDNSNYGYT
TRBV27	ASSLLYRRDTDTQY
TRBV28	ASSRQGDYGYT
TRBV29-1	SVVGRGDIQY
TRBV7-2	ASSPRSSGNTIY
TRBV27	ASRPGQNNEQF
TRBV5-8	ASSFGTGENTIY